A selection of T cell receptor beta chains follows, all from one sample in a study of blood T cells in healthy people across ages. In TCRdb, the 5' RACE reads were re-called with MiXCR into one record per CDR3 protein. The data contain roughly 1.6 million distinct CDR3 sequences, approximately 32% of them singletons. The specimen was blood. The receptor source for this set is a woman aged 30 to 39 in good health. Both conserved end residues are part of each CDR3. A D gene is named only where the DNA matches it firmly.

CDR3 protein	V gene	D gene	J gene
CGAGTSGRGEQYF	TRBV20-1	TRBD2	TRBJ2-7
CATSDPHPETGTQYF	TRBV24-1	-	TRBJ2-3
CASSLHGTGGSPLHF	TRBV12-3/TRBV12-4	TRBD1	TRBJ1-6
CASSQERLANEQFF	TRBV4-2	-	TRBJ2-1
CASSGRPGLAGGGNEQFF	TRBV28	TRBD2	TRBJ2-1
CSAIPGGAYNEQFF	TRBV20-1	-	TRBJ2-1
CASSSGTFTDTQYF	TRBV9	-	TRBJ2-3
CASRPTENTEAFF	TRBV6-4	-	TRBJ1-1
CASSRRGPSTEAFF	TRBV7-9	-	TRBJ1-1
CVSSLEGSNQPQHF	TRBV5-1	-	TRBJ1-5
CACSQGFGSYEQYF	TRBV3-1	-	TRBJ2-7
CASSLGGLAGADTQYF	TRBV7-8	TRBD2	TRBJ2-3
CASSLAGLINNEQFF	TRBV7-8	-	TRBJ2-1
CASSPDRTSGISEQYF	TRBV9	TRBD2	-
CASSYSERGANVLTF	TRBV6-5	-	TRBJ2-6
CASSYRTGADQPQHF	TRBV6-2/TRBV6-3	TRBD1	TRBJ1-5
CASSPLPTGWDNNEQYF	TRBV27	TRBD1	-
CASSHLRRIQGWDYTDTQYF	TRBV12-3/TRBV12-4	TRBD2	TRBJ2-3
CASSESGRTSHGYTF	TRBV25-1	-	TRBJ1-2
CAISETGGNQPQHF	TRBV10-3	TRBD1	TRBJ1-5
CSARASGQGTYEQYF	TRBV20-1	TRBD1	TRBJ2-7
CASSSQERQPQHF	TRBV7-2	-	TRBJ1-5
CASSPDRGATNEKLFF	TRBV9	-	TRBJ1-4
CASSDGTLNTEAFF	TRBV13	-	TRBJ1-1
CSAGTGINYGYTF	TRBV29-1	TRBD1	TRBJ1-2
CASSLWFSDEQYF	TRBV5-1	-	-
CANSGFLGGSDTQYF	TRBV6-6	-	TRBJ2-3
CASSPTWGDYEQYF	TRBV7-2	-	TRBJ2-7
CASSLFGGGATGELFF	TRBV27	TRBD2	TRBJ2-2
CASSLRVNSPLHF	TRBV7-2	-	TRBJ1-6
CASSLMGGSQPQHF	TRBV12-3/TRBV12-4	-	TRBJ1-5
CASSQGLAGNNEQFF	TRBV4-1	TRBD2	TRBJ2-1
CASSGSGQNYGYTF	TRBV10-2	-	TRBJ1-2
CSARLRLAGLVTNEQFF	TRBV20-1	TRBD2	TRBJ2-1
CASSSGGASGANVLTF	TRBV28	-	TRBJ2-6
CASSPEPGTGGSYEQYF	TRBV3-1	TRBD1	TRBJ2-7
CSATGGYYGYTF	TRBV29-1	TRBD1	TRBJ1-2
CASSESWRSLKETQYF	TRBV10-2	-	TRBJ2-5
CSASEEASYTF	TRBV20-1	-	TRBJ1-2
CASSFPKSSYNEQFF	TRBV5-1	-	TRBJ2-1
CASSETRPRSVGQFF	TRBV12-3/TRBV12-4	-	TRBJ2-1
CASSWSDEQYF	TRBV12-3/TRBV12-4	-	TRBJ2-7
CASSSGTGGNEQYF	TRBV27	TRBD1	TRBJ2-7